A selection of T cell receptor beta chains follows, all from one sample in a study of STAT5B mutations in CD4+ large granular lymphocyte leukemia. Clones were sequenced by immunoSEQ multiplex PCR, and TCRdb holds only the in-frame ones, with some missing. This table has tens of thousands of clones, about four fifths appearing once. Sequenced input: CD4+ T cells from blood buffy coats. The receptor set was obtained from a human donor in good health. Each CDR3 is given with its conserved first and last residue. A D gene is named only where the DNA matches it firmly. Rows may omit the clone size; those that give it use once, few, many or a size class.

clone_size,j_call,d_call,v_call,cdr3_nt,cdr3_aa
-,TRBJ2-3,-,TRBV19,TGTGCCAGTAGCCTGGCCGTCCTAAGCACAGATACGCAGTATTTT,CASSLAVLSTDTQYF
-,TRBJ2-5,-,TRBV7-9,TGTGCCAGCAGCCGATCCGGGCCGAAGGAGACCCAGTACTTC,CASSRSGPKETQYF
-,TRBJ2-3,TRBD2,TRBV7-9,TGTGCCAGCAGCTCCAGTGGGGCTAGCGGGAGCACAGATACGCAGTATTTT,CASSSSGASGSTDTQYF
-,TRBJ2-7,-,TRBV7-9,TGTGCCAGCAGCTTAGGTTCAGGGCTATCCTACGAGCAGTACTTC,CASSLGSGLSYEQYF
-,TRBJ2-7,-,TRBV4-2,TGTGCCAGCAGCCCCACCGCGGCTTTCGAGTTCGAGCAGTACTTC,CASSPTAAFEFEQYF
once,TRBJ1-2,-,TRBV5-4,TGTGCCAGCAGCTTCGGGGAAAGCTATGGCTACACCTTC,CASSFGESYGYTF
-,TRBJ2-5,TRBD1,TRBV7-9,TGTGCCAGCAGCCTACCTAAGGAAGACAGGGCCCAAGAGACCCAGTACTTC,CASSLPKEDRAQETQYF
-,TRBJ2-5,-,TRBV7-2,TGTGCCAGCAGCTTCGGGACGGCCCAAGAGACCCAGTACTTC,CASSFGTAQETQYF
-,TRBJ1-4,-,TRBV27,TGTGCCAGCAGTACCAGGGGTGCGGGAAAACTGTTTTTT,CASSTRGAGKLFF
-,TRBJ2-5,TRBD1,TRBV6-5,TGTGCCAGCAGCCGACAGGGAAAAGAGACCCAGTACTTC,CASSRQGKETQYF
few,TRBJ1-1,-,TRBV6-6,TGTGCCAGCAGGCAGGACACTGAAGCTTTCTTT,CASRQDTEAFF
medium-sized,TRBJ1-1,TRBD1,TRBV2,TGTGCCAGCGCGGACCGAGGACAGGGCACTGAAGCTTTCTTT,CASADRGQGTEAFF
-,TRBJ1-2,-,TRBV19,TGTGCCAGTATCCATACCCAAGGGCGTGGCGGCTACACCTTC,CASIHTQGRGGYTF
-,TRBJ2-1,TRBD2,TRBV11-1,TGTGCCAGCAGCCCCTGGGGGGGAGGTGAGCAGTTCTTC,CASSPWGGGEQFF
once,TRBJ2-4,TRBD2,TRBV28,TGTGCCAGCACCGGGGGGTCTGGCAAAAACATTCAGTACTTC,CASTGGSGKNIQYF
-,TRBJ2-5,-,TRBV7-9,TGTGCCAGCAGCTCCCGGGGTGGAGGTCAAGAGACCCAGTACTTC,CASSSRGGGQETQYF
-,TRBJ1-5,-,TRBV28,TGTGCCAGCAGTACTACGGGACAACTCAATCAGCCCCAGCATTTT,CASSTTGQLNQPQHF
-,TRBJ2-5,TRBD1,TRBV7-6,TGTGCCAGCAGCTCTTCGACAGGGCCGGCGACCCAGTACTTC,CASSSSTGPATQYF
few,TRBJ1-5,TRBD1,TRBV27,TGTGCCAGCAGTGGACAGGGGGAGGGTCAGCCCCAGCATTTT,CASSGQGEGQPQHF
once,TRBJ1-3,-,TRBV19,TGTGCCAGTAGACCTAGAGACCTATCTGGAAACACCATATATTTT,CASRPRDLSGNTIYF
-,TRBJ2-1,TRBD2,TRBV5-1,TGCGCCAGCAGCCCCGGGGGGGCCTCCAATGAGCAGTTCTTC,CASSPGGASNEQFF
-,TRBJ2-1,TRBD2,TRBV27,TGTGCCAGCGGCCTCGGGGGGATCTCCTACAATGAGCAGTTCTTC,CASGLGGISYNEQFF
-,TRBJ2-1,-,TRBV5-4,TGTGCCAGCAGCTCGATATCAATCGAGCAGTTCTTC,CASSSISIEQFF
medium-sized,TRBJ2-5,-,TRBV5-6,TGTGCCAGCAGCTTGGCTACTAGCTGGGGTGGAGAGACCCAGTACTTC,CASSLATSWGGETQYF
-,TRBJ1-5,TRBD1,TRBV7-2,TGTGCCAGCAGCCCAGAGGGGGCGGTTAACAATCAGCCCCAGCATTTT,CASSPEGAVNNQPQHF
-,TRBJ2-7,TRBD1,TRBV11-2,TGTGCCAGCAGCCAAGGACCGGACAGGGCGTCCTACGAGCAGTACTTC,CASSQGPDRASYEQYF
few,TRBJ2-3,TRBD2,TRBV18,TGTGCCAGCTCACCGGGCGGGAGTGGAACAGATACGCAGTATTTT,CASSPGGSGTDTQYF
few,TRBJ2-3,-,TRBV15,TGTGCCACCACTCGGGACCTGGGGCCAGATACGCAGTATTTT,CATTRDLGPDTQYF
-,TRBJ2-2,-,TRBV7-9,TGTGCCAGCAGCCTAGACAGCATCCCCACCGCCGGGGAGCTGTTTTTT,CASSLDSIPTAGELFF
-,TRBJ2-5,TRBD2,TRBV6-5,TGTGCCAGCAGAAGACTAGCCCCGGGCATGGAGCAGTACTTC,CASRRLAPGMEQYF
once,TRBJ2-7,-,TRBV10-3,TGTGCCATCACGGAGACCCAGGGGGGCGAGCAGTACTTC,CAITETQGGEQYF
-,TRBJ2-4,-,TRBV19,TGTGCCAGTAGCAGGACCCACGCACAGGGCGATCAGTACTTC,CASSRTHAQGDQYF
-,TRBJ2-2,-,TRBV19,TGTGCCAGTAGTAGTCAGACGAACACCGGGGAGCTGTTTTTT,CASSSQTNTGELFF
-,TRBJ2-5,TRBD1,TRBV4-1,TGCGCCAGCAGCCAGGGGACAGTACAAGAGACCCAGTACTTC,CASSQGTVQETQYF
-,TRBJ1-2,TRBD1,TRBV14,TGTGCCAGCAGTCGACAGGGGTCCTCTTCTAACTATGGCTACACCTTC,CASSRQGSSSNYGYTF
-,TRBJ2-3,-,TRBV6-6,TGTGCCAGCAGTATCGCGGACAGTCTAGATACGCAGTATTTT,CASSIADSLDTQYF
-,TRBJ2-5,-,TRBV27,TGTGCCAGCAAGAGGTTGCGAGAGACCCAGTACTTC,CASKRLRETQYF
-,TRBJ1-3,TRBD1,TRBV28,TGTGCCAGCAGACAGACAGGGGAAGGCACCATATATTTT,CASRQTGEGTIYF
-,TRBJ2-7,-,TRBV7-8,TGTGCCAGCAGCGGTATTCCCCGCGAGCAGTACTTC,CASSGIPREQYF
-,TRBJ2-3,-,TRBV28,TGTGCCAGCAGCCGAGGATGGTCGGCAGTTGGGGGCACAGATACGCAGTATTTT,CASSRGWSAVGGTDTQYF
-,TRBJ2-7,-,TRBV5-5,TGTGCCAGCAGCTTACCATCATCCCACGAGCAGTACTTC,CASSLPSSHEQYF
-,TRBJ2-5,-,TRBV28,TGTGCCAGCAGTGGGGCAGGGGCCATTCAAGAGACCCAGTACTTC,CASSGAGAIQETQYF
-,TRBJ2-3,TRBD2,TRBV7-2,TGTGCCAGCAGCTTGGCCGGGATTAGCGGGGGCACAGATACGCAGTATTTT,CASSLAGISGGTDTQYF
-,TRBJ1-1,-,TRBV5-4,TGTGCCAGCAGCGTGACCGAAGAGTTCACTGAAGCTTTCTTT,CASSVTEEFTEAFF
-,TRBJ2-7,-,TRBV6-1,TGTGCCAGCAGTGTCCGTGGGATATCCTACGAGCAGTACTTC,CASSVRGISYEQYF